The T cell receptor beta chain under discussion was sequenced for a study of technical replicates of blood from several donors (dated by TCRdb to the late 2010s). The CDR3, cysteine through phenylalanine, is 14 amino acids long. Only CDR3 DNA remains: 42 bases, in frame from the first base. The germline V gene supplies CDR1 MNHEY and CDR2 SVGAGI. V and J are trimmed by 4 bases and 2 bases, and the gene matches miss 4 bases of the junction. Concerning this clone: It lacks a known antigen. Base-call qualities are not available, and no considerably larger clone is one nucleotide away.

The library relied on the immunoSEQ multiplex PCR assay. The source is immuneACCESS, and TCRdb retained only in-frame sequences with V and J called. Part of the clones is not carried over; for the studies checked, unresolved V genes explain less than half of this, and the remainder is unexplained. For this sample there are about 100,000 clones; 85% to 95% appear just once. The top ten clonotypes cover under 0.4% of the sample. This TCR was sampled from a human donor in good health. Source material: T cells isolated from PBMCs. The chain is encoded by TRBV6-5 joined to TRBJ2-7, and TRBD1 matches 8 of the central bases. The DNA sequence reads TGTGCCAGCAGTTCAGGGGGCCTACCCTACGAGCAGTACTTC. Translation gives CASSSGGLPYEQYF.